Below, 9 T cell receptor beta chains from the same sample are listed, as sequenced in a study of shared clonotypes between healthy human individuals. The repertoire was sequenced with immunoSEQ multiplex PCR; TCRdb's copy has only in-frame clones and lacks some. The repertoire holds approximately 2.5 million clones, with roughly 93% as singletons. The sequenced material came from naive CD4+ T cells from PBMCs. Subset indicated: CD45RA+ positively selected. The receptor set was obtained from a man between 18 and 35 years old in good health. Some clones in this sample may be carry-over from other donors' samples.

The J gene is TRBJ2-7, the V gene TRBV5-1, with 7 positions matching TRBD1. The junction had 9 bases not matched to a gene; V was cut back by 6 bases and J by 3 bases. CDR3 length equals 14 residues. CDR1 SGHRS and CDR2 YFSETQ come from the germline V gene. The CDR3 nucleotides are TGCGCCAGCAAGAGAGACAGGGTCCTCTACGAGCAGTACTTC. Translating it yields CASKRDRVLYEQYF. Filled out from reference TRBV5-1 and TRBJ2-7, the complete variable domain reads KAGVTQTPRYLIKTRGQQVTLSCSPISGHRSVSWYQQTPGQGLQFLFEYFSETQRNKGNFPGRFSGRQFSNSRSEMNVSTLELGDSALYLCASKRDRVLYEQYFGPGTRLTVT.

V is TRBV2 and J is TRBJ2-1; 10 bases are a match to TRBD2. Trimming removed 5 bases from V and 5 bases from J; junction bases left unmatched: 6. The CDR3 runs 15 residues. In germline, CDR1 is SNHLY, CDR2 FYNNEI. The CDR3 bases are TGTGCCAGCAGTAAAACTAGCGGGGATAACAATGAGCAGTTCTTC. Translating it yields CASSKTSGDNNEQFF.

The CDR3 sequence: CAWNGGGYEQYF. In DNA form, the CDR3 reads TGTGCCTGGAACGGGGGAGGCTACGAGCAGTACTTC. The rearrangement links TRBV30 to TRBJ2-7; TRBD2 might be the D (6 bases). V was pared by 4 bases and J by 3 bases, with 10 bases between. Germline V gene sequence: CDR1 GTSNPN, CDR2 SVGIG (reference sequence). CDR3 length equals 12 residues.

This chain links TRBV14 with TRBJ2-1, with 11 positions matching TRBD2. The CDR3 loop spans 18 amino acids. Germline V gene sequence: CDR1 SGHDN, CDR2 FVKESK. V was pared by 2 bases and J by 1 base, with 7 bases of the junction left unmatched. The CDR3 DNA follows: TGTGCCAGCAGCCAACTTAGCGGGAGGGCCAGTTCCTACAATGAGCAGTTCTTC. It encodes CASSQLSGRASSYNEQFF.

This clone was recorded a few times. The V and J genes are TRBV5-1 and TRBJ1-1; D gene ambiguous. CDR1 SGHRS and CDR2 YFSETQ come from the germline V gene. This CDR3 is built from 11 residues. V gave up 3 bases and J gave up 3 bases, with 3 bases separating them. The CDR3 sequence: CASSSDTEAFF. In nucleotides, the CDR3 is TGCGCCAGCAGCTCCGACACTGAAGCTTTCTTT.

The CDR3 DNA sequence: TGTGCCAGCAGCTCAAAAACCGGGACTAGTGATGAGCAGTTCTTC. Its protein product is CASSSKTGTSDEQFF. This chain connects TRBV5-4 to TRBJ2-1, with 8 bases aligning to TRBD2. Germline trimming cut 3 bases from V and 8 bases from J; bases unmatched to any gene: 10. The length of the CDR3 is 15 residues. Germline V gene sequence: CDR1 SGHNT, CDR2 YYREEE (reference sequence).

J is TRBJ1-1 and V is TRBV7-4; 7 positions agree with TRBD1. The germline CDR1 and CDR2 sequences are SGHVT and SQSDAQ. The J segment lost 0 bases and the V segment lost 5 bases, leaving 15 bases of the junction unmatched. The length of the CDR3 is 18 residues. This CDR3 reads CASSPQGQPLFMNTEAFF. The DNA for the CDR3 is TGTGCCAGCAGCCCCCAGGGACAGCCGCTTTTCATGAACACTGAAGCTTTCTTT.

The chain employs TRBV28 and TRBJ2-2; 7 bases fit TRBD1. Germline-derived CDR1 and CDR2 are MDHEN and SYDVKM. V was pared by 3 bases and J by 4 bases, with 5 bases of the junction left unmatched. This CDR3 contains 15 residues. CDR3 protein: CASSLLTGTTGELFF. CDR3 coding DNA: TGTGCCAGCAGTTTGCTGACAGGGACCACCGGGGAGCTGTTTTTT.

V and J are TRBV10-3 and TRBJ2-2; 7 nucleotides match TRBD2. The CDR3 contains 12 residues. V lost 8 bases to trimming and J lost 3 bases; unmatched junction nucleotides: 0. Looked up from germline, CDR1 is ENHRY and CDR2 is SYGVKD. This CDR3 reads CAIREDTGELFF. In DNA, the CDR3 is TGTGCCATCCGGGAGGACACCGGGGAGCTGTTTTTT.